This T cell receptor beta chain was documented in a study of regulatory T cells in long-lasting Graves disease. Time point of the sample: newly diagnosed GD, antithyroid drugs for less than 3 months. The TCR library was made from RNA extracted from PBMCs. CDR3 size: 11 residues. The germline CDR1 and CDR2 sequences are DFQATT and SNEGSKA (reference sequence). V dropped 1 base and J dropped 7 bases, with 4 bases sitting between them. Through Arm-PCR of CDR3 regions and iRepertoire HTBI primers, TCR beta libraries were built. TCRdb analysed the multiplex PCR reads with MiXCR anew, one entry per CDR3 protein. The sample shows 620,000 or so distinct CDR3 sequences, around 15% of them seen only once. These same records also appear under a second study, on T cells in Graves' hyperthyroidism and ophthalmopathy.

Sequenced here: peripheral blood mononuclear cells (PBMCs), sampled at new diagnosis, from a patient treated with antithyroid drugs. The genes are TRBV20-1 and TRBJ1-4; no clear D gene. The receptor was isolated from a woman aged 25 to 39 with Graves disease. Here the CDR3 reads CSARVSEKLFF. The CDR3 DNA sequence: TGCAGTGCTAGAGTTAGTGAAAAACTGTTTTTT.